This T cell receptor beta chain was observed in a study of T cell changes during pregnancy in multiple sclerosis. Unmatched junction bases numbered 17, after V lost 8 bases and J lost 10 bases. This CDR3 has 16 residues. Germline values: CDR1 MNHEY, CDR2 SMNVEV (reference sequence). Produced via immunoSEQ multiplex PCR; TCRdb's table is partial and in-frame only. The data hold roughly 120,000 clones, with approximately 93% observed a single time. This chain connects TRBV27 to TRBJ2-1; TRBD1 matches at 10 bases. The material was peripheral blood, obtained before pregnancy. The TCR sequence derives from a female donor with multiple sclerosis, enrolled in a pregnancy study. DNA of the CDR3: TGTGCCAGCCGTTCCGGGACAGGGGTGCTGGCAGGAGAGCAGTTCTTC. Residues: CASRSGTGVLAGEQFF.